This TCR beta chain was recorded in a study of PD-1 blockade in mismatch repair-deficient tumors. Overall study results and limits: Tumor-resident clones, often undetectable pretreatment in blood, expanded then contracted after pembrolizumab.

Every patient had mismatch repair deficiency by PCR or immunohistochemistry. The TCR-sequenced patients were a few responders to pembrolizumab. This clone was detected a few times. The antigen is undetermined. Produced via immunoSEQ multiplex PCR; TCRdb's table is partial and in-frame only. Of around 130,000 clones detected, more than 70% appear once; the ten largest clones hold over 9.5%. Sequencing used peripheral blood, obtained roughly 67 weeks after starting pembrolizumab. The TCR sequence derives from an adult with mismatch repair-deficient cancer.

The CDR3 nucleotides read TGTGCCAGCAGCTTGGGGGCCGAGCAGTACTTC. This translates into CASSLGAEQYF. The chain carries TRBV5-4 and TRBJ2-7, with unresolved D. The CDR3 extends over 11 amino acids. Looked up from germline, CDR1 is SGHNT and CDR2 is YYREEE (reference sequence). V was shortened by 0 bases and J by 6 bases, with 4 bases between the two germline ends.